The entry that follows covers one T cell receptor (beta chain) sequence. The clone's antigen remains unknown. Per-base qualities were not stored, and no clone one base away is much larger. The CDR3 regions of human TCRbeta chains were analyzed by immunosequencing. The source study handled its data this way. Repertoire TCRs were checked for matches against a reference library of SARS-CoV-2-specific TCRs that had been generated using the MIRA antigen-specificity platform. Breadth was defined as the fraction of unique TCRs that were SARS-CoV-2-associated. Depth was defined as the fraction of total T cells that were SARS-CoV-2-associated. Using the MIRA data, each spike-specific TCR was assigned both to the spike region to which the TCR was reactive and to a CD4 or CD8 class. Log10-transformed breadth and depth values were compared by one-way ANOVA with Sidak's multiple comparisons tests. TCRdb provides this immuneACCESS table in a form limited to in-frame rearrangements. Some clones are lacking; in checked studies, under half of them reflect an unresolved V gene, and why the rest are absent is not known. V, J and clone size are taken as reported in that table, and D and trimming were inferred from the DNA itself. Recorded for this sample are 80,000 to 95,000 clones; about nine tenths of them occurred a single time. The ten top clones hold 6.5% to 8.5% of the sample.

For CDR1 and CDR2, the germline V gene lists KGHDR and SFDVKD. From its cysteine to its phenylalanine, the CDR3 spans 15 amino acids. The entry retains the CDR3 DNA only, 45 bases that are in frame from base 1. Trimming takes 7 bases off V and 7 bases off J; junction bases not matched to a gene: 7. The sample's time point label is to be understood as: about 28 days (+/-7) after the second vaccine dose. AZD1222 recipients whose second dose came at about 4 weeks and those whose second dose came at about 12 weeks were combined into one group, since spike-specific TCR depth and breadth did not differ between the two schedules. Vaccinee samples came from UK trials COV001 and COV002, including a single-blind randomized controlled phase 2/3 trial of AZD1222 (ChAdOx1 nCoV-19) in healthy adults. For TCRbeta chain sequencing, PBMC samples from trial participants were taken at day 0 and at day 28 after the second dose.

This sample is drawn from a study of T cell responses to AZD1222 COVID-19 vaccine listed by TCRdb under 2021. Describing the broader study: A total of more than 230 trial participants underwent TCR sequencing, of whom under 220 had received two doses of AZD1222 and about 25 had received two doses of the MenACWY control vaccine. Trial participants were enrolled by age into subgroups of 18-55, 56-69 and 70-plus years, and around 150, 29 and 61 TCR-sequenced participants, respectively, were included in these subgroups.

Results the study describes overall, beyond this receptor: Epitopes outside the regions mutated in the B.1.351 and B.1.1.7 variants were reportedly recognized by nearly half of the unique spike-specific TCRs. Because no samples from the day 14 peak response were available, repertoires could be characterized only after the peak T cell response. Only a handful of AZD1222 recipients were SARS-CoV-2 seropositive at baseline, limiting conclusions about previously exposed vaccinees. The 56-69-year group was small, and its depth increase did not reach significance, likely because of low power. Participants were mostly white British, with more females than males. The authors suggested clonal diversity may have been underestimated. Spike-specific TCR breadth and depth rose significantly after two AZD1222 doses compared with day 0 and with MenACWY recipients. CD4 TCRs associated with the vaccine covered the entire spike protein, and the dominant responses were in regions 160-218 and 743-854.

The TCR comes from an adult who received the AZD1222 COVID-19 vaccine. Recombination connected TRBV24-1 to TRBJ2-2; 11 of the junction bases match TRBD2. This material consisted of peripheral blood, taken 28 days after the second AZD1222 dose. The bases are TGTGCCACCAGGGATAGCGGGAGGGCCGGCGGGGAGCTGTTTTTT. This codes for CATRDSGRAGGELFF.